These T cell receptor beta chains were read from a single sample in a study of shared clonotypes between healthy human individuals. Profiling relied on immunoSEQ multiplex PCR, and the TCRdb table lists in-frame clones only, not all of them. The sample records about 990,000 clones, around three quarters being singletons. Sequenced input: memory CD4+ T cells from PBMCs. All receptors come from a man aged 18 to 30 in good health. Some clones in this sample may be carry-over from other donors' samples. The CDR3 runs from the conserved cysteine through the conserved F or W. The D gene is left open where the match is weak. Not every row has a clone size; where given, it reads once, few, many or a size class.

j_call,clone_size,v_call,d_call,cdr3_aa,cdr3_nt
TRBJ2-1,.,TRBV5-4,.,CASSTTGNNEQFF,TGTGCCAGCAGCACAACAGGGAACAATGAGCAGTTCTTC
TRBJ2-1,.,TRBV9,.,CASSPVIAGEQFF,TGTGCCAGCAGCCCCGTTATTGCGGGGGAGCAGTTCTTC
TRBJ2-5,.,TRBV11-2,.,CASSLGMVQETQYF,TGTGCCAGCAGCTTAGGCATGGTCCAAGAGACCCAGTACTTC
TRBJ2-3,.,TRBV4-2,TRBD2,CASRAKSGTTDTQYF,TGTGCCAGCAGGGCCAAGAGCGGGACCACAGATACGCAGTATTTT
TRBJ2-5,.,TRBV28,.,CASSPTSTRETQYF,TGTGCCAGCAGTCCGACCTCCACCCGGGAGACCCAGTACTTC
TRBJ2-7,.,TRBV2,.,CASSPTTMVGGEQYF,TGTGCCAGCAGTCCTACCACAATGGTAGGTGGCGAGCAGTACTTC
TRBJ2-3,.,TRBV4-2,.,CASSQEQRLVDTQYF,TGTGCCAGCAGCCAAGAACAAAGACTAGTCGATACGCAGTATTTT
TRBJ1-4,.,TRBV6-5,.,CASSYSAGRGEKLFF,TGTGCCAGCAGTTACTCGGCGGGGCGCGGTGAAAAACTGTTTTTT
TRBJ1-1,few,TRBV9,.,CASSVDPGTNTEAFF,TGTGCCAGCAGCGTAGACCCGGGAACGAACACTGAAGCTTTCTTT
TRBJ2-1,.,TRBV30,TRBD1,CAWAFGTGFNEQFF,TGTGCCTGGGCATTCGGGACAGGGTTCAATGAGCAGTTCTTC
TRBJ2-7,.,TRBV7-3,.,CASSLTPWVEQYF,TGTGCCAGCAGCTTAACCCCTTGGGTCGAGCAGTACTTC
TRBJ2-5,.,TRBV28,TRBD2,CASSFPRTSGRVGETQYF,TGTGCCAGCAGTTTCCCCAGGACTAGCGGGAGGGTAGGGGAGACCCAGTACTTC
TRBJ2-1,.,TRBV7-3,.,CASSLLGTPRRNEQFF,TGTGCCAGCAGCTTGCTCGGGACACCCCGGAGGAATGAGCAGTTCTTC
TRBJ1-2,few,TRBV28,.,CASRAQNYGYTF,TGTGCCAGCAGGGCGCAGAACTATGGCTACACCTTC
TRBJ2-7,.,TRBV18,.,CASRTSGNYEQYF,TGTGCCAGCCGAACCTCAGGGAACTACGAGCAGTACTTC
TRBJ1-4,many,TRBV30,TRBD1,CAREDRTGDEKLFF,TGTGCCCGGGAGGACCGGACAGGGGATGAAAAACTGTTTTTT
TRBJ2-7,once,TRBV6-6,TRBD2,CASSPSREVYEQYF,TGTGCCAGCAGCCCATCGCGGGAGGTTTACGAGCAGTACTTC
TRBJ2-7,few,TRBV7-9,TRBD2,CASSSNLGGSSYEQYF,TGTGCCAGCAGCTCCAACCTGGGGGGGAGCTCCTACGAGCAGTACTTC
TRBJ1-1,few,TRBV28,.,CASGFPEVMNTEAFF,TGTGCCAGCGGTTTCCCCGAAGTAATGAACACTGAAGCTTTCTTT
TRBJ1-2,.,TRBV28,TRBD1,CASSSDRGQLPNYGYTF,TGTGCCAGCAGTTCGGACAGGGGGCAGTTACCAAACTATGGCTACACCTTC
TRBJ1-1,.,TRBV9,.,CATAQGPNTEAFF,TGTGCCACCGCCCAGGGTCCCAACACTGAAGCTTTCTTT
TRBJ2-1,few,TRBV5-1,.,CASSFLGGSSYNEQFF,TGTGCCAGCAGCTTTTTGGGTGGGAGCTCCTACAATGAGCAGTTCTTC
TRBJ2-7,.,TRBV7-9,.,CASSGPGRGNEQYF,TGTGCCAGCAGCGGCCCCGGACGGGGGAATGAGCAGTACTTC
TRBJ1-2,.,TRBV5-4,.,CASTAVTNYGYTF,TGTGCCAGCACGGCAGTCACTAACTATGGCTACACCTTC
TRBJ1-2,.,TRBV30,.,CAWTPYWGGYTF,TGTGCCTGGACCCCCTATTGGGGCGGCTACACCTTC
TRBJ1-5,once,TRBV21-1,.,CASSKVTGQGRRSNQPQHF,TGTGCCAGCAGCAAAGTGACGGGACAGGGTAGGCGTAGCAATCAGCCCCAGCATTTT
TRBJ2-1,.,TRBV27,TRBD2,CASKGAGGYNEQFF,TGTGCCAGCAAAGGAGCGGGAGGGTACAATGAGCAGTTCTTC
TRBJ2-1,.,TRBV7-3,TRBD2,CASSLVASGNNEQFF,TGTGCCAGCAGCTTAGTAGCTAGCGGGAACAATGAGCAGTTCTTC
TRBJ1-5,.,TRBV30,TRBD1,CAWSLSGQGTQPQHF,TGTGCCTGGAGTCTATCGGGACAGGGGACCCAGCCCCAGCATTTT
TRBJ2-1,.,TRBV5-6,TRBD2,CASSFGLAIYNEQFF,TGTGCCAGCAGCTTTGGACTAGCGATCTACAATGAGCAGTTCTTC
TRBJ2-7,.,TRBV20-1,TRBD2,CSARGGLFVDF,TGCAGTGCTAGAGGGGGACTATTCGTAGACTTC
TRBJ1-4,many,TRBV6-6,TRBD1,CASSYGQVNEKLFF,TGTGCCAGCAGTTACGGACAGGTTAATGAAAAACTGTTTTTT
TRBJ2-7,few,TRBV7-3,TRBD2,CASSLTSGTPGNSYEQYF,TGTGCCAGCAGCTTAACTAGCGGGACCCCTGGGAACTCCTACGAGCAGTACTTC